The TCR beta chain described here comes from a study of spatial heterogeneity in lung cancer. Turning to the study itself: Strong correlation linked TCR transcript counts in tumor regions to a T cell module score derived from matched bulk RNA-seq. Whole-study results and caveats: The number of expanded tumor alpha and beta chains correlated with mutation number. Ubiquitous and regional nonsynonymous mutations were tracked by counts of ubiquitous and regional expanded TCRs, respectively.

Individual TCR cDNA molecules each bore their own unique molecular identifier. TCRdb re-called the 5' RACE reads through MiXCR, storing one row per CDR3 protein. The repertoire holds around 18,000 distinct CDR3 sequences, 5% to 7% seen once, with under 13% in the top ten. Germline-derived CDR1 and CDR2 are DFQATT and SNEGSKA (reference sequence). Trimming pared 6 bases from V and 7 bases from J, leaving 14 bases between. This CDR3 region has 12 residues. Notes on this clonotype: The antigen is undetermined.

Documented time point: sample taken at primary tumor resection. This sequence joins TRBV20-1 and TRBJ2-3; no definite D call. This clonotype was obtained from a female donor with early-stage non-small cell lung cancer. The sample in question was lung tumor tissue, obtained at surgery. CDR3 protein: CSAKQGLNTQYF. The CDR3 bases are TGCAGTGCGAAGCAAGGGTTAAATACGCAGTATTTT.